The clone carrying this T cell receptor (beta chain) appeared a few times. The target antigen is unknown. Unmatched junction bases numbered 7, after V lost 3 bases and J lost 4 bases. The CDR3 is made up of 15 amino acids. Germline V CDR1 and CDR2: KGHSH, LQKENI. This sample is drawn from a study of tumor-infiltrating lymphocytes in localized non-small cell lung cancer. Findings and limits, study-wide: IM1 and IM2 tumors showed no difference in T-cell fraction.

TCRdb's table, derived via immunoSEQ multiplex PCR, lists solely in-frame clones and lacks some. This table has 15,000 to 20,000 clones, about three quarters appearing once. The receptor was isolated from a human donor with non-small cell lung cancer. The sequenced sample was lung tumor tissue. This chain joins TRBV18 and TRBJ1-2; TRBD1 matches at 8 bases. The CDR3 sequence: CASSPRTGGSYGYTF. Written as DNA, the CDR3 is TGTGCCAGCTCACCGAGAACAGGGGGTTCCTATGGCTACACCTTC.